A selection of T cell receptor beta chains follows, all from one sample in a study of cytomegalovirus exposure and HLA in healthy donors. The assay was immunoSEQ multiplex PCR, and TCRdb's table has in-frame clones only and misses some. The data hold about 210,000 clones, with 70% to 90% observed a single time. The source material was PBMCs. The receptors stem from a girl aged 2-10 years in good health and CMV-seronegative. The CDR3 runs from the conserved cysteine through the conserved F or W. The order of the fields is V gene, D gene, clone size, J gene, CDR3 protein, CDR3 DNA. The D gene is left open where the match is weak. Clone size is shown for a subset of rows, as once, few, many or a class of expanded clone.

V: TRBV7-9; D: TRBD2; size: NA; J: TRBJ2-5; CDR3: CASSPLRGVYQETQYF; DNA: TGTGCCAGCAGCCCTCTGCGGGGGGTGTACCAAGAGACCCAGTACTTC
V: TRBV10-2; D: TRBD1; size: NA; J: TRBJ1-1; CDR3: CASSEWTGSEAFF; DNA: TGCGCCAGCAGTGAGTGGACAGGTTCTGAAGCTTTCTTT
V: TRBV2; D: TRBD1; size: once; J: TRBJ1-5; CDR3: CASATGGGQPQHF; DNA: TGTGCCAGCGCGACAGGGGGCGGTCAGCCCCAGCATTTT
V: TRBV7-8; D: TRBD1; size: once; J: TRBJ1-5; CDR3: CASSLVFRPGTGRDQPQHF; DNA: TGTGCCAGCAGCTTAGTATTTAGACCCGGGACAGGGAGGGACCAGCCCCAGCATTTT
V: TRBV7-6; D: NA; size: NA; J: TRBJ1-6; CDR3: CASSPTQQGPNSPLHF; DNA: TGTGCCAGCAGCCCCACCCAACAGGGTCCAAATTCACCCCTCCACTTT
V: TRBV9; D: TRBD2; size: NA; J: TRBJ2-3; CDR3: CASSAPTSGGEGTQYF; DNA: TGTGCCAGCAGCGCCCCGACTAGCGGGGGGGAGGGTACGCAGTATTTT
V: TRBV9; D: TRBD2; size: NA; J: TRBJ2-5; CDR3: CASSVEAGGETQYF; DNA: TGTGCCAGCAGCGTAGAAGCGGGGGGAGAGACCCAGTACTTC
V: TRBV13; D: NA; size: NA; J: TRBJ1-2; CDR3: CASSLGRLYGYTF; DNA: TGTGCCAGCAGCTTAGGCAGGTTGTACGGCTACACCTTC
V: TRBV6-1; D: NA; size: NA; J: TRBJ1-5; CDR3: CASSELKGGFYQPQHF; DNA: TGTGCCAGCAGTGAACTCAAGGGGGGGTTTTATCAGCCCCAGCATTTT
V: TRBV7-9; D: NA; size: few; J: TRBJ1-2; CDR3: CASSLGGAIYGYTF; DNA: TGTGCCAGCAGCTTAGGGGGCGCAATTTATGGCTACACCTTC
V: TRBV4-1; D: TRBD2; size: few; J: TRBJ2-1; CDR3: CASSQGWSGGQKDEQFF; DNA: TGCGCCAGCAGCCAAGGGTGGAGCGGGGGCCAGAAGGATGAGCAGTTCTTC
V: TRBV6-5; D: NA; size: NA; J: TRBJ1-5; CDR3: CASSYSGGVGNQPQHF; DNA: TGTGCCAGCAGTTACTCGGGGGGAGTCGGCAATCAGCCCCAGCATTTT
V: TRBV5-1; D: TRBD2; size: NA; J: TRBJ2-3; CDR3: CASSLAGGSTDTQYF; DNA: TGCGCCAGCAGCCTAGCGGGGGGTAGCACAGATACGCAGTATTTT
V: TRBV4-1; D: NA; size: NA; J: TRBJ1-6; CDR3: CASSQDRGDSPLHF; DNA: TGCGCCAGCAGCCAAGACAGGGGTGATTCACCCCTCCACTTT
V: TRBV2; D: NA; size: few; J: TRBJ2-7; CDR3: CASTRDNEQYF; DNA: TGTGCCAGCACCAGGGATAACGAGCAGTACTTC
V: TRBV25-1; D: TRBD1; size: NA; J: TRBJ1-5; CDR3: CASRDRGQPQHF; DNA: TGTGCCAGCAGGGACAGGGGTCAGCCCCAGCATTTT
V: TRBV7-2; D: TRBD2; size: NA; J: TRBJ2-1; CDR3: CASSFYSGGLFF; DNA: TGTGCCAGCAGCTTTTATAGCGGGGGACTGTTCTTC
V: TRBV4-1; D: NA; size: NA; J: TRBJ2-4; CDR3: CASSQGENIQYF; DNA: TGCGCCAGCAGCCAAGGAGAAAACATTCAGTACTTC
V: TRBV16; D: TRBD2; size: NA; J: TRBJ2-1; CDR3: CASSRAGGLNEQFF; DNA: TGTGCCAGCAGCCGGGCGGGGGGGCTGAATGAGCAGTTCTTC
V: TRBV9; D: TRBD2; size: NA; J: TRBJ2-1; CDR3: CASSVVSSGSIYNEQFF; DNA: TGTGCCAGCAGCGTAGTCTCTAGCGGGAGTATCTACAATGAGCAGTTCTTC
V: TRBV5-5; D: NA; size: NA; J: TRBJ1-2; CDR3: CASSLSPGDYGYTF; DNA: TGTGCCAGCAGCTTGTCCCCGGGGGACTATGGCTACACCTTC
V: TRBV10-2; D: TRBD1; size: NA; J: TRBJ1-1; CDR3: CASSDGTVNTEAFF; DNA: TGCGCCAGCAGTGACGGGACAGTGAACACTGAAGCTTTCTTT
V: TRBV30; D: NA; size: NA; J: TRBJ2-7; CDR3: CAWSVTGYPYEQYF; DNA: TGTGCCTGGAGTGTAACCGGTTATCCCTACGAGCAGTACTTC
V: TRBV5-1; D: NA; size: once; J: TRBJ1-4; CDR3: CASSLGPGSEKLFF; DNA: TGCGCCAGCAGCTTGGGACCGGGAAGTGAAAAACTGTTTTTT
V: TRBV4-2; D: TRBD2; size: NA; J: TRBJ2-1; CDR3: CASSQRLAGSSYNEQFF; DNA: TGTGCCAGCAGCCAGCGCCTAGCGGGGAGCTCCTACAATGAGCAGTTCTTC
V: TRBV5-6; D: NA; size: NA; J: TRBJ1-2; CDR3: CASSLRGGDGYTF; DNA: TGTGCCAGCAGCTTGCGGGGCGGGGATGGCTACACCTTC
V: TRBV30; D: TRBD1; size: NA; J: TRBJ1-2; CDR3: CAWSAGTGAGYTF; DNA: TGTGCCTGGAGCGCCGGGACAGGGGCAGGCTACACCTTC
V: TRBV5-6; D: NA; size: NA; J: TRBJ2-4; CDR3: CASSLGHRLAKNIQYF; DNA: TGTGCCAGCAGCTTGGGCCACAGATTAGCCAAAAACATTCAGTACTTC
V: TRBV18; D: NA; size: NA; J: TRBJ1-1; CDR3: CASSPGQHNTEAFF; DNA: TGTGCCAGCTCACCAGGGCAGCATAACACTGAAGCTTTCTTT
V: TRBV5-4; D: NA; size: NA; J: TRBJ1-3; CDR3: CASSGSGGSGNTIYF; DNA: TGTGCCAGCAGCGGCTCGGGAGGGTCTGGAAACACCATATATTTT
V: TRBV6-6; D: TRBD2; size: NA; J: TRBJ2-7; CDR3: CASLAGVRYEQYF; DNA: TGTGCCAGCCTAGCGGGAGTACGCTACGAGCAGTACTTC
V: TRBV2; D: TRBD1; size: NA; J: TRBJ1-2; CDR3: CASRGGTGGPSNYGYTF; DNA: TGTGCCAGCCGGGGCGGGACAGGGGGACCCTCTAACTATGGCTACACCTTC
V: TRBV5-5; D: TRBD1; size: NA; J: TRBJ1-2; CDR3: CASSLRDRESYGYTF; DNA: TGTGCCAGCAGCTTGAGGGACAGGGAGTCCTATGGCTACACCTTC
V: TRBV6-5; D: NA; size: NA; J: TRBJ1-6; CDR3: CASTRTVNSPLHF; DNA: TGTGCCAGCACCCGGACAGTTAATTCACCCCTCCACTTT
V: TRBV6-1; D: TRBD1; size: once; J: TRBJ2-2; CDR3: CASSAGTGYAGELFF; DNA: TGTGCCAGCAGTGCCGGGACAGGGTACGCCGGGGAGCTGTTTTTT
V: TRBV5-1; D: NA; size: NA; J: TRBJ2-3; CDR3: CASSLRTADTQYF; DNA: TGCGCCAGCAGCTTGCGAACGGCAGATACGCAGTATTTT
V: TRBV2; D: TRBD2; size: once; J: TRBJ2-7; CDR3: CASSADSGLAGGFAYEQYF; DNA: TGTGCCAGCAGTGCTGATTCCGGGCTAGCGGGAGGGTTCGCCTACGAGCAGTACTTC
V: TRBV5-1; D: TRBD1; size: NA; J: TRBJ1-2; CDR3: CASSLRTGGNGNYGYTF; DNA: TGCGCCAGCAGCCTCAGGACAGGGGGAAATGGTAACTATGGCTACACCTTC
V: TRBV27; D: TRBD1; size: NA; J: TRBJ1-2; CDR3: CASSLGQGAGYTF; DNA: TGTGCCAGCAGTTTGGGGCAGGGGGCAGGCTACACCTTC
V: TRBV7-3; D: NA; size: NA; J: TRBJ2-1; CDR3: CASSLEAASPYNEQFF; DNA: TGTGCCAGCAGCTTAGAGGCGGCTAGTCCATACAATGAGCAGTTCTTC
V: TRBV5-6; D: TRBD1; size: NA; J: TRBJ1-5; CDR3: CASSLGGTGNQPQHF; DNA: TGTGCCAGCAGCTTGGGGGGGACAGGGAACCAGCCCCAGCATTTT
V: TRBV29-1; D: TRBD1; size: few; J: TRBJ1-2; CDR3: CSVTGGNYGYTF; DNA: TGCAGCGTGACAGGGGGCAACTATGGCTACACCTTC
V: TRBV9; D: NA; size: NA; J: TRBJ2-3; CDR3: CASSGPHGGLGTDTQYF; DNA: TGTGCCAGCAGCGGTCCCCACGGGGGTTTGGGCACAGATACGCAGTATTTT
V: TRBV5-4; D: NA; size: NA; J: TRBJ2-1; CDR3: CASSSWTTPGQFF; DNA: TGTGCCAGCAGCTCTTGGACTACTCCTGGGCAGTTCTTC
V: TRBV19; D: TRBD1; size: NA; J: TRBJ1-5; CDR3: CASSNRGRQPQHF; DNA: TGTGCCAGTAGTAACAGGGGTCGTCAGCCCCAGCATTTT
V: TRBV27; D: NA; size: NA; J: TRBJ1-4; CDR3: CASRPTAVNEKLFF; DNA: TGTGCCAGCAGGCCGACAGCCGTTAATGAAAAACTGTTTTTT
V: TRBV18; D: NA; size: NA; J: TRBJ2-1; CDR3: CASSPRLSGVYEQFF; DNA: TGTGCCAGCTCACCACGACTATCGGGAGTTTATGAGCAGTTCTTC
V: TRBV27; D: TRBD2; size: once; J: TRBJ2-1; CDR3: CASSVSSGSYYEQFF; DNA: TGTGCCAGCAGTGTTTCTAGCGGGAGTTATTATGAGCAGTTCTTC
V: TRBV30; D: TRBD1; size: NA; J: TRBJ2-7; CDR3: CAWSLGTGSYEQYF; DNA: TGTGCCTGGAGTTTAGGGACAGGCTCCTACGAGCAGTACTTC
V: TRBV6-1; D: TRBD1; size: NA; J: TRBJ2-5; CDR3: CASSLGGMGETQYF; DNA: TGTGCCAGCAGTTTAGGGGGCATGGGAGAGACCCAGTACTTC
V: TRBV6-1; D: NA; size: once; J: TRBJ1-4; CDR3: CASREQGSNEKLFF; DNA: TGTGCCAGCAGGGAACAGGGCTCTAATGAAAAACTGTTTTTT
V: TRBV19; D: NA; size: NA; J: TRBJ1-1; CDR3: CASSSSGTYFMNTEAFF; DNA: TGTGCCAGTAGTAGCTCCGGGACATATTTCATGAACACTGAAGCTTTCTTT
V: TRBV7-9; D: NA; size: NA; J: TRBJ1-2; CDR3: CASSYSTSTNYGYTF; DNA: TGTGCCAGCAGCTACTCGACAAGTACTAACTATGGCTACACCTTC
V: TRBV7-9; D: TRBD1; size: NA; J: TRBJ1-4; CDR3: CASSRGNRGEKLFF; DNA: TGTGCCAGCAGCCGGGGGAACAGGGGTGAAAAACTGTTTTTT